The 13 T cell receptor beta chains given below trace back to one sample, sequenced in a study of early T cells in non-severe SARS-CoV-2 infection. TCRdb redid the calling of the 5' RACE reads with MiXCR, one entry per CDR3 protein. The table has some 80,000 distinct CDR3 sequences, 10% seen once; the top ten hold 8%. The starting material was whole blood, obtained at baseline. Receptors originate from an adult who was a healthcare worker with PCR-confirmed SARS-CoV-2 infection or an uninfected control (not recorded which).

This chain links TRBV30 with TRBJ2-7; tentative D call: TRBD2 (6 bases). Between the trimmed V and J ends, which lost 4 bases and 3 bases, there was a span of 19 bases. CDR3 length: 15 amino acids. Germline lookup yields CDR1 GTSNPN and CDR2 SVGIG (reference sequence). The CDR3 DNA reads TGTGCCTGGACACCCGGGACTCCAAGCAACTACGAGCAGTACTTC. Translating gives CAWTPGTPSNYEQYF. Using reference TRBV30 and TRBJ2-7 for the parts outside the CDR3, the full variable domain is SQTIHQWPATLVQPVGSPLSLECTVEGTSNPNLYWYRQAAGRGLQLLFYSVGIGQISSEVPQNLSASRPQDRQFILSSKKLLLSDSGFYLCAWTPGTPSNYEQYFGPGTRLTVT.

This clonotype was counted many times. This sequence joins TRBV7-9 and TRBJ2-6; no clear D gene. This CDR3 region has 14 residues. The germline CDR1 and CDR2 sequences are SEHNR and FQNEAQ (reference sequence). Trimming left V 1 base short and J 4 bases short, with 5 bases between. As DNA, the CDR3 is TGTGCCAGCAGCTTAGGGTCGGGGGCCAACGTCCTGACTTTC. This translates into CASSLGSGANVLTF. Filled out from reference TRBV7-9 and TRBJ2-6, the complete variable domain reads DTGVSQNPRHKITKRGQNVTFRCDPISEHNRLYWYRQTLGQGPEFLTYFQNEAQLEKSRLLSDRFSAERPKGSFSTLEIQRTEQGDSAMYLCASSLGSGANVLTFGAGSRLTVL.

In this sample, this clonotype turned up many times. The chain carries TRBV3-1 and TRBJ1-4; D unclear. The germline CDR1 and CDR2 sequences are LGHDT and YNNKEL (reference sequence). V lost 4 bases to trimming and J lost 5 bases, with 5 bases between them. The CDR3 consists of 12 residues. Here the CDR3 reads CASSRRNEKLFF. CDR3 nucleotides: TGTGCCAGCAGCCGGAGGAATGAAAAACTGTTTTTT. The full variable domain, in which reference TRBV3-1 and TRBJ1-4 provide the parts outside the CDR3, is DTAVSQTPKYLVTQMGNDKSIKCEQNLGHDTMYWYKQDSKKFLKIMFSYNNKELIINETVPNRFSPKSPDKAHLNLHINSLELGDSAVYFCASSRRNEKLFFGSGTQLSVL.

This clonotype was seen many times. The rearrangement joins TRBV18 to TRBJ2-1, with no clear D. This CDR3 comprises 13 residues. V was pared by 1 base and J by 6 bases, with 7 bases between. Germline-derived CDR1 and CDR2 are KGHSH and LQKENI. The CDR3 sequence is CASSPQVVNEQFF. In nucleotides, the CDR3 is TGTGCCAGCTCACCACAGGTGGTCAATGAGCAGTTCTTC.

This clonotype was found many times. V gene TRBV5-1 combines with J gene TRBJ1-1; D unclear. The germline V gene encodes CDR1 SGHRS and CDR2 YFSETQ. V was pared by 4 bases and J by 9 bases, with 22 bases between. This CDR3 has 15 amino acids. In DNA form, the CDR3 reads TGCGCCAGCAGCCCGACATATAACAGCCCCGATCAAGCTTTCTTT. This encodes CASSPTYNSPDQAFF.

This clonotype appeared a few times. The chain links TRBV20-1 to TRBJ2-7, with 7 bases lining up with TRBD1. CDR1 DFQATT and CDR2 SNEGSKA come from the germline V gene (reference sequence). This CDR3 comprises 13 residues. With V trimmed by 7 bases and J by 7 bases, 13 bases remained unmatched. As DNA, the CDR3 is TGCAGTGGAGAGGACAGGTCCCAGGTGGAGCAGTACTTC. Translated: CSGEDRSQVEQYF.

This chain connects TRBV18 to TRBJ2-3; D possibly matches TRBD1 or TRBD2 (6 bases each). In germline, CDR1 is KGHSH, CDR2 LQKENI. The length of the CDR3 is 16 residues. V lost 0 bases to trimming and J lost 6 bases, with 16 bases between them. The CDR3 DNA reads as TGTGCCAGCTCACCACCGAATTCCGGGGGCGTGGATACGCAGTATTTT. This codes for CASSPPNSGGVDTQYF.

In this sample, this clonotype turned up a few times. The chain recombines TRBV20-1 with TRBJ2-1; TRBD2 matches 12 bases. V was pared by 5 bases and J by 10 bases, with 6 bases of the junction left unmatched. This CDR3 spans 13 amino acids. In germline, CDR1 is DFQATT, CDR2 SNEGSKA (reference sequence). The CDR3 here is CSAALAGGPEQFF. The CDR3, as DNA: TGCAGTGCTGCCCTAGCGGGAGGGCCCGAGCAGTTCTTC.

This clonotype was detected many times. V and J are TRBV29-1 and TRBJ1-2; possible D gene TRBD1, 5 bases. The germline V gene encodes CDR1 SQVTM and CDR2 ANQGSEA. V lost 5 bases and J 3 bases, leaving 10 bases between the germline ends. The CDR3 runs 12 residues. CDR3 sequence: CSVRDPYYGYTF. The CDR3 coding sequence is TGCAGCGTTAGGGACCCTTACTATGGCTACACCTTC. The complete variable domain, with remaining parts taken from reference TRBV29-1 and TRBJ1-2, reads SAVISQKPSRDICQRGTSLTIQCQVDSQVTMMFWYRQQPGQSLTLIATANQGSEATYESGFVIDKFPISRPNLTFSTLTVSNMSPEDSSIYLCSVRDPYYGYTFGSGTRLTVV.

The rearrangement uses TRBV5-4 and TRBJ2-3, with D perhaps TRBD1 (6 bases). Germline V lookup: CDR1 SGHNT, CDR2 YYREEE (reference sequence). This CDR3 is 15 amino acids long. V lost 5 bases and J 0 bases, leaving 13 bases between the germline ends. CDR3 DNA sequence: TGTGCCAGCAGACTCGGACAGATTAGCACAGATACGCAGTATTTT. This codes for CASRLGQISTDTQYF.

The gene calls are TRBV10-3 and TRBJ2-1; no definite D call. Germline loops: CDR1 ENHRY, CDR2 SYGVKD. Trimming pared 2 bases from V and 8 bases from J, leaving 4 bases between. The CDR3 runs to 11 residues. The CDR3 is CAISELDEQFF. CDR3 nucleotide sequence: TGTGCCATCAGTGAGCTAGATGAGCAGTTCTTC.

The rearrangement links TRBV7-9 to TRBJ2-7, with 7 bases lining up with TRBD1. The CDR3 covers 12 residues. CDR1 is SEHNR and CDR2 is FQNEAQ in the germline V gene (reference sequence). J was trimmed by 6 bases and V by 5 bases; bases with no gene match: 4. Here the CDR3 DNA reads TGTGCCAGCAGCCTCGACAGGGCCGAGCAGTACTTC. Residues: CASSLDRAEQYF.

The chain carries TRBV7-9 and TRBJ1-1; 12 bases match TRBD1. Unmatched junction bases numbered 7, after V lost 4 bases and J lost 1 base. CDR1 and CDR2 from the germline V gene are SEHNR and FQNEAQ (reference sequence). The CDR3 runs 17 residues. As DNA, the CDR3 is TGTGCCAGCAGCTCTGGGACAGGGGGCGTAGGGAACACTGAAGCTTTCTTT. Residues: CASSSGTGGVGNTEAFF.